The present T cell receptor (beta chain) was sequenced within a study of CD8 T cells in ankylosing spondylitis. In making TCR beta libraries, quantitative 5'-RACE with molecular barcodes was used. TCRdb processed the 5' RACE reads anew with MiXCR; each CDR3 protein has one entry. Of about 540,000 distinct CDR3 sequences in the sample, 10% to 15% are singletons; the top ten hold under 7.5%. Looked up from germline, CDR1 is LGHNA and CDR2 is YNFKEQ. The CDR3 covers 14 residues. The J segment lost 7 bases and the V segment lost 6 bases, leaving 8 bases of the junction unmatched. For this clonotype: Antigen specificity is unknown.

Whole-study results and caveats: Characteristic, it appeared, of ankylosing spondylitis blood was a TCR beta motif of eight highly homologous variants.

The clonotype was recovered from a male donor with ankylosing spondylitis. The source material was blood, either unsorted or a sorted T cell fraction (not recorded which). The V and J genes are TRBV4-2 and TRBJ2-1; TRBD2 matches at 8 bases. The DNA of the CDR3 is TGTGCCAGCAGGCCCACAGCGGGAGTGAATGAGCAGTTCTTC. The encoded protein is CASRPTAGVNEQFF.